This T cell receptor (beta chain) came from a study of T cells in Graves' hyperthyroidism and ophthalmopathy. Study-wide context: It was at initial diagnosis, before any treatment, that peripheral blood was collected.

There are many counts of this clonotype. The TCR beta CDR3 regions underwent amplification using RNA transcripts as the source. In the first-round RT-PCR of the TCR CDR3, the HTBI primer set was used. TCRdb independently ran MiXCR on the multiplex PCR reads; one entry per CDR3 protein. The profile shows a few hundred thousand distinct CDR3 sequences, about a sixth of them singletons. Patients counted as stable if ophthalmopathy did not develop within 18 months. Extraction of PBMCs used 9 to 10 ml of fresh peripheral blood. The CDR3 consists of 17 residues. V was clipped by 5 bases and J by 0 bases, with 19 bases between them. Looked up from germline, CDR1 is MNHNS and CDR2 is SASEGT.

Sequenced: blood. The receptor comes from a woman aged 18-29 years with Graves' hyperthyroidism. V gene TRBV6-1 combines with J gene TRBJ1-2; D gene ambiguous. CDR3 nucleotides: TGTGCCAGCAGTTTCCTCCCCCCGGGAGTCCCTAACTATGGCTACACCTTC. It specifies CASSFLPPGVPNYGYTF.